Sequencing of this T cell receptor beta chain was carried out in a study of patients and donors after allogeneic stem cell transplantation. V lost 0 bases and J lost 1, with 7 bases in between. Germline V lookup: CDR1 LNHNV, CDR2 YYDKDF (reference sequence). The CDR3 totals 14 residues. TCRdb processed the RT-PCR reads anew with MiXCR; each CDR3 protein has one entry. The table has about 960,000 distinct CDR3 sequences, roughly 18% seen once. Sequencing was done on a sample of blood, either unsorted or a sorted T cell fraction (not recorded which). The V call is TRBV15, the J call TRBJ2-7; unclear D gene. The sequence was collected from a human donor who was either an allogeneic HSCT recipient or a stem cell or donor lymphocyte infusion donor (not recorded which). It is not recorded whose cells these are; they may come from a transplant donor. As DNA, the CDR3 is TGTGCCACCAGCAGAGATCCATCATCCTACGAGCAGTACTTC. Translated: CATSRDPSSYEQYF.